This paragraph covers one T cell receptor beta chain sequence. The data were taken from a study of blood T cell repertoires in COVID-19. The germline V gene encodes CDR1 KGHDR and CDR2 SFDVKD. CDR3 size: 14 residues. Trimming cost V 12 bases and J 4 bases, with 18 bases left between them. Data came from immunoSEQ multiplex PCR; TCRdb stores just in-frame clones and leaves some out. The data show approximately 68,000 clones, approximately 79% seen once. The chain combines TRBV24-1 with TRBJ2-1, with a weak D call TRBD2 (5 bases). The sample consisted of peripheral blood. This clonotype originated in a woman between 50 and 59 years old with acute or convalescent COVID-19. The CDR3 is CAPGGLTWYNEQFF. CDR3 bases: TGTGCCCCGGGCGGACTTACTTGGTACAATGAGCAGTTCTTC.